These 5 T cell receptor beta chains share one sample of origin, sequenced in a study of blood T cell repertoires in COVID-19. Sequencing was performed with immunoSEQ multiplex PCR; in TCRdb, only in-frame clones are kept and a portion is missing. Of approximately 30,000 clones listed, roughly nine tenths are singletons. The material sequenced was peripheral blood. The receptors were sampled from a human donor in a cohort sampled during active COVID-19.

V and J are TRBV5-1 and TRBJ2-5; 14 nucleotides match TRBD2. Losses at the gene ends were 4 bases for V and 5 bases for J; bases not matched to a gene: 4. Germline V CDR1 and CDR2: SGHRS, YFSETQ. There are 15 residues in the CDR3. CDR3 in amino acids: CASSGTSGGVETQYF. The CDR3 DNA reads TGCGCCAGCAGCGGGACTAGCGGGGGTGTGGAGACCCAGTACTTC. Full variable domain (outside the CDR3, taken from reference TRBV5-1 and TRBJ2-5): KAGVTQTPRYLIKTRGQQVTLSCSPISGHRSVSWYQQTPGQGLQFLFEYFSETQRNKGNFPGRFSGRQFSNSRSEMNVSTLELGDSALYLCASSGTSGGVETQYFGPGTRLLVL.

The V gene is TRBV25-1, the J gene TRBJ1-3; D is possibly TRBD1 (5 bases). CDR1 is MGHDK, CDR2 SYGVNS, per germline. Between the trimmed V and J ends, which lost 0 bases and 0 bases, there was a span of 12 bases. This CDR3 is built from 17 residues. The CDR3 nucleotides read TGTGCCAGCAGTGAATACAAGGGGTCCCCCTCTGGAAACACCATATATTTT. Protein sequence: CASSEYKGSPSGNTIYF.

V is TRBV4-1 and J is TRBJ2-1, with 7 bases matching TRBD2. Germline V CDR1 and CDR2: MGHRA, YSYEKL. The CDR3 runs 19 residues. V shed 6 bases, J shed 7 bases, and the junction held 24 bases outside the gene matches. CDR3 loop: CASSYVEGGIVGGSNEQFF. In nucleotides, the CDR3 is TGCGCCAGCAGTTACGTAGAGGGTGGAATAGTTGGCGGGAGTAATGAGCAGTTCTTC.

This clone was observed a handful of times. The genes are TRBV5-4 and TRBJ1-6; maybe TRBD1 (6 bases). V lost 0 bases to trimming and J lost 6 bases, with 10 bases between them. The length of the CDR3 is 15 residues. From germline, CDR1 is SGHNT and CDR2 YYREEE (reference sequence). The CDR3 coding sequence is TGTGCCAGCAGCTTGGAGGACAGTCCTAATTCACCCCTCCACTTT. Translated, it gives CASSLEDSPNSPLHF. Together with reference TRBV5-4 and TRBJ1-6, the CDR3 gives the full variable domain: ETGVTQSPTHLIKTRGQQVTLRCSSQSGHNTVSWYQQALGQGPQFIFQYYREEENGRGNFPPRFSGLQFPNYSSELNVNALELDDSALYLCASSLEDSPNSPLHFGNGTRLTVT.

The rearrangement joins TRBV4-1 to TRBJ1-4; TRBD1 agrees at 9 bases. The CDR3 covers 17 residues. The V gene's germline CDR1 is MGHRA and CDR2 YSYEKL. Germline trimming cut 4 bases from V and 9 bases from J; bases unmatched to any gene: 15. The CDR3 is CASSPQSGTGYRKKLFF. The CDR3 region has the DNA TGCGCCAGCAGCCCCCAATCCGGGACAGGGTATCGGAAAAAACTGTTTTTT.